This note documents a single T cell receptor (beta chain) sequence. The antigen is unknown. A 5'RACE template-switching step, the method used to make TCR cDNA, added a universal primer site and UMIs. MiXCR was run by TCRdb on the 5' RACE reads, yielding one entry per CDR3 protein. The sample has roughly 500,000 distinct CDR3 sequences, 15% to 20% seen once. Trimming cost V 0 bases and J 4 bases, with 8 bases left between them. CDR1 and CDR2 from the germline V gene are DFQATT and SNEGSKA (reference sequence). This CDR3 is built from 13 residues. This entry comes from a study of T cells after yellow fever vaccination. General study results and limits: Researchers noted that a small share of clonotypes showed up in both CD4 and CD8 compartments.

This sample comprised PBMCs, obtained 15 days after the yellow fever booster vaccination. The receptor comes from a man aged 25-45 years who received the YFV17D yellow fever vaccine. This sequence joins TRBV20-1 and TRBJ2-3; either TRBD1 or TRBD2 may supply D (5 bases each). This chain's CDR3 is CSARELGADTQYF. CDR3 DNA: TGCAGTGCTAGAGAACTAGGGGCAGATACGCAGTATTTT.